The rows below give T cell receptor beta chains drawn from one sample of a study of human T cells and chemical hapten exposure. Each CDR3 protein is one row after TCRdb ran MiXCR on the RACE reads. The table lists under 45,000 distinct CDR3 sequences, 10% of them singletons. Sequenced material: whole blood, taken in connection with sensitization to the hapten diphenylcyclopropenone (DPC). The receptors stem from a man aged 50-60 years with alopecia areata. Some clones in this sample may be carry-over from other donors' samples. The CDR3 runs from the conserved cysteine through the conserved F or W. D genes are given only for firm matches. Clone size is shown for a subset of rows, as once, few, many or a class of expanded clone.

>TRBV6-5|-|many|TRBJ1-5
CASSYSRGHQPQHF
TGTGCCAGCAGTTACTCAAGGGGTCATCAGCCCCAGCATTTT
>TRBV5-1|-|-|TRBJ2-7
CASSPRLVTEQYF
TGCGCCAGCTCGCCCCGACTAGTCACCGAGCAGTACTTC
>TRBV7-3|-|many|TRBJ2-5
CASSLGQQETQYF
TGTGCCAGCAGCTTAGGGCAGCAAGAGACCCAGTACTTC
>TRBV11-1|-|-|TRBJ1-1
CASSLLGGTEAFF
TGTGCCAGCAGCTTATTGGGGGGCACTGAAGCTTTCTTT
>TRBV7-9|-|many|TRBJ2-7
CASSLGELQQYF
TGTGCCAGCAGCTTGGGGGAGCTCCAGCAGTACTTC
>TRBV5-1|-|few|TRBJ2-2
CASSLEGGANTGELFF
TGCGCCAGCAGCTTGGAGGGCGGAGCGAACACCGGGGAGCTGTTTTTT
>TRBV28|TRBD1|many|TRBJ2-7
CASCLRGTGFNEQYF
TGTGCCAGCTGTTTGAGAGGGACAGGGTTCAACGAGCAGTACTTC
>TRBV6-1|-|few|TRBJ1-3
CASSGTSGNTIYF
TGTGCCAGCAGTGGGACCTCTGGAAACACCATATATTTT
>TRBV28|-|-|TRBJ2-7
CASSLRQLEEQYF
TGTGCCAGCAGTTTAAGACAGTTAGAGGAGCAGTACTTC
>TRBV10-2|-|-|TRBJ1-5
CASSVGEVASQPQHF
TGCGCCAGCAGTGTAGGGGAAGTAGCAAGTCAGCCCCAGCATTTT
>TRBV10-3|-|many|TRBJ2-7
CAISGTDRGVAGNYEQYF
TGTGCCATCAGTGGCACGGACAGGGGAGTAGCGGGGAACTACGAGCAGTACTTC
>TRBV6-2/TRBV6-3|-|many|TRBJ2-3
CASMADTDTQYF
TGTGCCAGCATGGCGGACACAGATACGCAGTATTTT
>TRBV11-3|-|many|TRBJ2-3
CASSLGDSGSDTQYF
TGTGCCAGCAGCTTAGGAGACTCCGGGTCCGATACGCAGTATTTT
>TRBV29-1|TRBD1|many|TRBJ1-2
CSARQGGNYGYTF
TGCAGCGCCCGACAGGGGGGAAACTATGGCTACACCTTC
>TRBV6-2/TRBV6-3|TRBD2|many|TRBJ2-2
CASSYSRGTIDTGELFF
TGTGCCAGCAGTTACTCCCGCGGGACTATCGACACCGGGGAGCTGTTTTTT
>TRBV7-9|-|many|TRBJ2-1
CASSLAGPQDEQFF
TGTGCCAGCAGCTTAGCTGGGCCCCAGGATGAGCAGTTCTTC
>TRBV7-7|TRBD2|few|TRBJ2-5
CASSSLAGGQETQYF
TGTGCCAGCAGTTCATTAGCGGGAGGGCAAGAGACCCAGTACTTC
>TRBV27|-|-|TRBJ2-7
CASSPQRQSTPYF
TGTGCCAGCAGTCCTCAAAGACAGTCTACCCCGTACTTC
>TRBV5-1|-|few|TRBJ1-5
CASSLDGTTFEPQHF
TGCGCCAGCAGCTTGGACGGTACTACATTCGAGCCCCAGCATTTT
>TRBV7-8|-|-|TRBJ1-1
CASSFGMNTEAFF
TGTGCCAGCAGCTTCGGCATGAACACTGAAGCTTTCTTT
>TRBV5-1|-|few|TRBJ2-3
CASSFGSRAGSSTDTQYF
TGCGCCAGCAGCTTCGGGTCTCGAGCGGGCTCTAGCACAGATACGCAGTATTTT
>TRBV20-1|-|many|TRBJ1-2
CSASSHDYGYTF
TGCAGTGCTAGTTCTCACGACTATGGCTACACCTTC
>TRBV19|-|many|TRBJ2-3
CASSAGRRFTDTQYF
TGTGCCAGTAGTGCGGGTCGAAGATTCACAGATACGCAGTATTTT
>TRBV2|-|-|TRBJ2-3
CASSLSGASTDTQYF
TGTGCCAGCAGTTTAAGCGGAGCTAGCACAGATACGCAGTATTTT
>TRBV6-1|-|many|TRBJ2-5
CASSDGVVETQYF
TGTGCCAGCAGTGACGGGGTCGTAGAGACCCAGTACTTC
>TRBV3-1|-|-|TRBJ1-3
CASSHGYSGNTIYF
TGTGCCAGCAGCCACGGTTACTCTGGAAACACCATATATTTT
>TRBV6-5|-|many|TRBJ2-2
CASRKPGYTGELFF
TGTGCCAGCAGAAAACCAGGGTACACCGGGGAGCTGTTTTTT
>TRBV6-2/TRBV6-3|-|many|TRBJ2-5
CASSYSASDQETQYF
TGTGCCAGCAGTTACTCGGCAAGTGACCAAGAGACCCAGTACTTC
>TRBV30|-|many|TRBJ2-7
CAWSLGWYEQYF
TGTGCCTGGAGTCTGGGGTGGTACGAGCAGTACTTC
>TRBV6-5|-|few|TRBJ2-1
CASSQTKTGNNEQFF
TGTGCCAGCAGTCAGACAAAGACAGGCAACAATGAGCAGTTCTTC
>TRBV6-6|TRBD1|many|TRBJ2-3
CASSPGQGGADTQYF
TGTGCCAGCAGTCCCGGACAGGGTGGTGCAGATACGCAGTATTTT
>TRBV10-2|-|-|TRBJ1-1
CASSEGETEAFF
TGCGCCAGCAGTGAAGGGGAGACTGAAGCTTTCTTT
>TRBV18|TRBD2|-|TRBJ2-1
CASSPPWEGSNEQFF
TGTGCCAGCTCACCACCGTGGGAGGGGTCCAATGAGCAGTTCTTC
>TRBV29-1|-|many|TRBJ2-5
CSVGPQGRETQYF
TGCAGCGTTGGACCCCAGGGACGGGAGACCCAGTACTTC
>TRBV7-8|-|-|TRBJ2-1
CASSLGGRGGNYNEQFF
TGTGCCAGCAGCTTAGGGGGCCGGGGAGGTAACTACAATGAGCAGTTCTTC
>TRBV6-5|TRBD1|-|TRBJ1-6
CASSDTGGDSPLHF
TGTGCCAGCAGTGATACAGGGGGTGATTCACCCCTCCACTTT
>TRBV6-6|-|many|TRBJ2-7
CASSYEGLEQYF
TGTGCCAGCAGTTACGAGGGCCTCGAGCAGTACTTC
>TRBV4-1|-|many|TRBJ2-1
CASSQGGGKLNNEQFF
TGCGCCAGCAGCCAAGGGGGCGGGAAATTGAACAATGAGCAGTTCTTC
>TRBV28|-|few|TRBJ2-3
CASINRDPLTDTQYF
TGTGCCAGCATCAATCGGGACCCCCTTACAGATACGCAGTATTTT
>TRBV5-1|-|many|TRBJ2-2
CASSPGSENTGELFF
TGCGCCAGCAGTCCCGGGTCCGAAAACACCGGGGAGCTGTTTTTT
>TRBV7-6|-|many|TRBJ2-3
CASRQVPGATDTQYF
TGTGCCAGCAGGCAAGTCCCAGGGGCGACAGATACGCAGTATTTT